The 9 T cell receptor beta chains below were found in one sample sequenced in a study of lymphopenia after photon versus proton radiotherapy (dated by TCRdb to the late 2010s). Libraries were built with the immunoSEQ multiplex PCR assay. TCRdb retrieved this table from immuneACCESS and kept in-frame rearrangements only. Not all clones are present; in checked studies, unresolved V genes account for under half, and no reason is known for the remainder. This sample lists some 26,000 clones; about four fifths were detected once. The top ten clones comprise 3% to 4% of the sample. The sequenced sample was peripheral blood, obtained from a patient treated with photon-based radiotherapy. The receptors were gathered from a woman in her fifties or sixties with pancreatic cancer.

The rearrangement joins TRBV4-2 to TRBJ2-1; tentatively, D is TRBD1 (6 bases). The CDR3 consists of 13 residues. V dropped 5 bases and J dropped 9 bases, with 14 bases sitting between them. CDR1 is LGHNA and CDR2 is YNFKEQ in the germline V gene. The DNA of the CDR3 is TGTGCCAGCAGCTTAGGGGGAGAGAGTGAGCAGTTCTTC. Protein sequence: CASSLGGESEQFF.

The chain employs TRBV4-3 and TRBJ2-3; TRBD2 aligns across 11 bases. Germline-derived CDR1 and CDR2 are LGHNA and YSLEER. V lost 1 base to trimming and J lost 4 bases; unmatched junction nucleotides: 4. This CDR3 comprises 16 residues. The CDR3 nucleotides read TGCGCCAGCAGCCAAGGACTAGCGGGATTAGCAGATACGCAGTATTTT. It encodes CASSQGLAGLADTQYF.

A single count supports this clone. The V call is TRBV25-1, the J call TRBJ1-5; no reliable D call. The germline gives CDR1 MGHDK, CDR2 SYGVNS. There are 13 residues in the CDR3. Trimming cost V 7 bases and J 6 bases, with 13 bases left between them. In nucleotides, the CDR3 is TGTGCCAGCACCAAGCGGGGAGGTCAGCCCCAGCATTTT. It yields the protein CASTKRGGQPQHF.

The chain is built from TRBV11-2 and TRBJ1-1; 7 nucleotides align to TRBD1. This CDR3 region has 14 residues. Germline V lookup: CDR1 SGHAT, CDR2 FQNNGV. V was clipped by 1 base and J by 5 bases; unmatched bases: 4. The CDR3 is CASSLVRGRTEAFF. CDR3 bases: TGTGCCAGCAGCTTAGTCAGGGGGAGGACTGAAGCTTTCTTT.

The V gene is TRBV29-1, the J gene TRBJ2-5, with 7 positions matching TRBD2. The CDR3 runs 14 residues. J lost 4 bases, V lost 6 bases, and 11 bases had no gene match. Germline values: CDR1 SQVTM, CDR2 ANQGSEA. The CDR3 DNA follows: TGCAGCGTCTATAAGGGAGGGTTCCTAGAGACCCAGTACTTC. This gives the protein CSVYKGGFLETQYF.

CDR3 residues: CASRGEQEVTDTQYF. CDR3 in DNA: TGTGCCAGCAGGGGAGAACAGGAGGTCACAGATACGCAGTATTTT. The gene calls are TRBV11-2 and TRBJ2-3; either TRBD1 or TRBD2 may supply D (5 bases each). CDR1 and CDR2 from the germline V gene are SGHAT and FQNNGV. The CDR3 length is 15 residues. The V and J ends lost 6 bases and 2 bases respectively, with 15 bases between them.

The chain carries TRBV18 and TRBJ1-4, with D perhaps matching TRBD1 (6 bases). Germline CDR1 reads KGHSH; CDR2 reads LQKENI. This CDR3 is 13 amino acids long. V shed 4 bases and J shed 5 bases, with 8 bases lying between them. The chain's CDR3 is CASSLGQNEKLFF. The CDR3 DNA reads TGTGCCAGCTCACTTGGACAGAATGAAAAACTGTTTTTT.

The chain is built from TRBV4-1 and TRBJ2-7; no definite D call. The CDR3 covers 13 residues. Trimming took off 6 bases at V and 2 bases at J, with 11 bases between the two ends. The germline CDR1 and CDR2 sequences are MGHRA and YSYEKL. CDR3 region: CASSLEGAYEQYF. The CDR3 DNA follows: TGCGCCAGCAGTTTAGAAGGCGCCTACGAGCAGTACTTC.

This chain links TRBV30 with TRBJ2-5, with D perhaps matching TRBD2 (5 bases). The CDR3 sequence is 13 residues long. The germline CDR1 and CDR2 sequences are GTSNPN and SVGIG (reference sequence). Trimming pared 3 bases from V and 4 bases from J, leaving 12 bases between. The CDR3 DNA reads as TGTGCCTGGAGGGGAGCCCTTAGAGAGACCCAGTACTTC. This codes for CAWRGALRETQYF.